Described below is a single T cell receptor beta chain sequence and its context. This clonotype was seen a few times. The clone's antigen remains unknown. Base qualities were left out, and no much larger clone turns up one base away. This sample stems from a study of human T cells and chemical hapten exposure (dated by TCRdb to the early 2020s). Broadly, across the study: Libraries were pooled for sequencing, and variation in per-sample TCR yields was attributed mainly to small differences in library volumes within the pool. This study followed changes in the peripheral blood TCR repertoire in vivo during primary and secondary sensitization of alopecia patients to the hapten diphenylcyclopropenone (DPC). For every blood RNA sample, sequencing covered both the TCR alpha and TCR beta chains.

General study outcomes and caveats: DPC sensitization did not change the number of TCRs with a frequency above 1 in 1000, and there was no evidence of changes in global repertoire structure. After repeated subsampling, the strength of the expansion versus patch-test correlation and the threshold at which it became significant changed.

From the cysteine up to the phenylalanine, the CDR3 has a length of 13 residues. Left in the record is the CDR3 DNA by itself, 39 bases read in frame from the first base. The junction shows trimming of 2 bases on V and 7 bases on J, plus 11 bases between the germline ends. CDR1 and CDR2 were assigned from the germline V gene (reference sequence) as GTSNPN and SVGIG. Sample time point, as interpreted from the label and publication: healthy volunteer bleed at 6 weeks. Unfractionated whole blood was collected in Tempus Blood RNA tubes, and total RNA was extracted from that blood. A handful of healthy volunteers were used as TCR sequencing controls and were bled at day 0, 2 weeks and 6 weeks. The receptor library was made with RACE. Sequencing took place on a NextSeq 500. During library preparation, unique molecular identifiers were attached to individual cDNA molecules so that TCRs could be counted quantitatively and reproducibly. The study's own analysis went as follows. Samples had a median of 95,638 TCRs, with a range from about 23,224 to 750,000. V, J and CDR3 annotation of the TCR reads was performed with the Decombinator software suite. For the PS versus PT1 abundance plots, all samples were subsampled to the same number of TCRs (28,000). Expanded TCRs were defined as absent before sensitization and observed at least eight times at the 2-week time point. Using fastp trimming at Q25 and MiXCR clonotype assembly, TCRdb reanalyzed the public sequencing data and kept in-frame beta chains. All rows with the same CDR3 protein become a single entry with the most common DNA and genes. TCRdb's processing, not the authors', yielded these V and J calls. Counted in this sample were about 30,000 distinct CDR3 sequences; 4.5% to 5.5% of them appeared once. 9.5% to 15% of the sample lies in the top ten.

The sequence derives from a human donor in good health. Some clones in this sample may be carry-over from other donors' samples. Here the chain combines TRBV30 and TRBJ2-2, with the D gene too uncertain to name. Sample: whole blood. The nucleotide sequence is given as TGTGCCTGGAGTAGGCTAGGGATCGGGGAGCTGTTTTTT. This translates into CAWSRLGIGELFF.